One T cell receptor (beta chain) is described in this entry. Its target is unknown. This sample was taken from a study of T cell responses to AZD1222 COVID-19 vaccine. General study findings and limits: No repertoire was sampled before or during the peak T cell response, only after it. The donors showed a predominance of white British ancestry and of females, with possible underestimation of clonal diversity.

Repertoires were generated with immunoSEQ multiplex PCR, while TCRdb's copy carries only in-frame clones and drops some. This sample yields over 70,000 clones, of which roughly nine tenths are seen a single time; roughly a tenth belongs to the top ten. Trimming took 6 bases from V and 4 from J, leaving 15 bases between them. Germline CDR1 is LNHDA and CDR2 is SQIVND (reference sequence). The CDR3 spans 15 residues. This TCR derives from an adult who received the AZD1222 COVID-19 vaccine. The chain couples TRBV19 to TRBJ1-4; D is perhaps TRBD1 (6 bases). The specimen comprised peripheral blood, sampled 28 days after the second AZD1222 dose. The CDR3 loop is CASRFPGHLNEKLFF. The CDR3 nucleotides are TGTGCCAGTAGATTCCCGGGACATCTTAATGAAAAACTGTTTTTT.